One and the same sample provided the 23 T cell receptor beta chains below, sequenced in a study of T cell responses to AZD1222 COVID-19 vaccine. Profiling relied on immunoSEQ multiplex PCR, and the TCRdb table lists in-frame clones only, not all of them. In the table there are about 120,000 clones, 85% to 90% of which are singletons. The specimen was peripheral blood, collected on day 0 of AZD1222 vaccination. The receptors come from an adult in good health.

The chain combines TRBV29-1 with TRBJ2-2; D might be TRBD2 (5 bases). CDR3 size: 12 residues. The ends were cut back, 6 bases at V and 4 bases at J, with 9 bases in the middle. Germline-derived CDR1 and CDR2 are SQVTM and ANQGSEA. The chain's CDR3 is CSVEGSTGELFF. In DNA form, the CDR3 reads TGCAGCGTCGAGGGTTCCACCGGGGAGCTGTTTTTT.

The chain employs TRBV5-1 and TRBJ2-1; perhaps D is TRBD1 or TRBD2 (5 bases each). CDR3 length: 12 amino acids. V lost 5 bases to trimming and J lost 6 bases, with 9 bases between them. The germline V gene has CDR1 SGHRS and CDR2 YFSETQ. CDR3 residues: CASSRGTNEQFF. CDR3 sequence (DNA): TGCGCCAGCAGTCGAGGGACCAATGAGCAGTTCTTC.

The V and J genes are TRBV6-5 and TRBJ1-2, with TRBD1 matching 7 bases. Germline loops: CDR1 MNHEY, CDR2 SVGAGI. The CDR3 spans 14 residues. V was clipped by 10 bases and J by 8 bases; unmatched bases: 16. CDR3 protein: CATHELAGGHGYTF. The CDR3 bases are TGTGCCACCCACGAGCTGGCAGGGGGACACGGCTACACCTTC.

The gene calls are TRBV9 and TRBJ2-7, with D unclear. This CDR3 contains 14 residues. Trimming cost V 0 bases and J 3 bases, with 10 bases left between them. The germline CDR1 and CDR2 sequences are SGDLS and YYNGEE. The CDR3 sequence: CASSVAGGYYEQYF. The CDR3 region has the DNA TGTGCCAGCAGCGTAGCTGGCGGATACTACGAGCAGTACTTC. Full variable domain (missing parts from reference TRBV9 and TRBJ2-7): DSGVTQTPKHLITATGQRVTLRCSPRSGDLSVYWYQQSLDQGLQFLIQYYNGEERAKGNILERFSAQQFPDLHSELNLSSLELGDSALYFCASSVAGGYYEQYFGPGTRLTVT.

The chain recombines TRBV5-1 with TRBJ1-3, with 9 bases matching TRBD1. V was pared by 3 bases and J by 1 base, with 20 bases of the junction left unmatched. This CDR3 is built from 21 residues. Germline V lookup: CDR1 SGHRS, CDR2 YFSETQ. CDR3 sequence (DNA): TGCGCCAGCAGCTCATGGGGGCCGGGACAGGGAGGACAGCGTTCTGGAAACACCATATATTTT. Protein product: CASSSWGPGQGGQRSGNTIYF.

The CDR3 is CASSAGFGTEAFF. DNA for the CDR3: TGTGCCAGCAGTGCAGGGTTCGGCACTGAAGCTTTCTTT. The V and J genes are TRBV25-1 and TRBJ1-1; maybe TRBD1 (5 bases). This CDR3 contains 13 residues. V lost 4 bases, J lost 4 bases, and 10 bases lay in between. CDR1 and CDR2 (germline): MGHDK, SYGVNS.

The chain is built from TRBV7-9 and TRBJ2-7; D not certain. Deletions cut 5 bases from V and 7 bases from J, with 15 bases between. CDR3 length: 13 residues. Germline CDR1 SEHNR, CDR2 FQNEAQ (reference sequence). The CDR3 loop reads CASSAGAASEQYF. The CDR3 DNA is TGTGCCAGCAGCGCAGGCGCGGCATCAGAGCAGTACTTC.

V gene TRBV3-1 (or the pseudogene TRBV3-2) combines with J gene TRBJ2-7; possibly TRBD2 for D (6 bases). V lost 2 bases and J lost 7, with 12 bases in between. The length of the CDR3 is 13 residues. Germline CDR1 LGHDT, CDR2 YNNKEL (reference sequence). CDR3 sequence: CASSQPRGREQYF. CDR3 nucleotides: TGTGCCAGCAGCCAACCACGTGGGAGGGAGCAGTACTTC.

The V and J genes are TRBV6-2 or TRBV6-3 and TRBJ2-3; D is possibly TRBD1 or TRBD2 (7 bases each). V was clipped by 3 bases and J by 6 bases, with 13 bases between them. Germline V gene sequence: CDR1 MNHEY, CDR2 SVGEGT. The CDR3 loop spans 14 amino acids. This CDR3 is CASSYGTAGDTQYF. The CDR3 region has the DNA TGTGCCAGCAGTTATGGGACAGCGGGGGATACGCAGTATTTT.

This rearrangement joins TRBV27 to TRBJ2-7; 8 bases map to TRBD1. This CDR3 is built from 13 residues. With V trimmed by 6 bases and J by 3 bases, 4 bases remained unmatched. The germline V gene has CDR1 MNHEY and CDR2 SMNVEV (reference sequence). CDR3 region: CASRWTGSYEQYF. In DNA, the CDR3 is TGTGCCAGCAGGTGGACAGGGAGCTACGAGCAGTACTTC.

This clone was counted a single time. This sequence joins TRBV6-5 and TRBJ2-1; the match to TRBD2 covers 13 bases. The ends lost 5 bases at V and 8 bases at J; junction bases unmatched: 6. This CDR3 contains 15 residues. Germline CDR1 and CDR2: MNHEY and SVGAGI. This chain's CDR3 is CASSTRLAGGYEQFF. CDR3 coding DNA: TGTGCCAGCAGTACCCGACTAGCGGGAGGTTATGAGCAGTTCTTC.

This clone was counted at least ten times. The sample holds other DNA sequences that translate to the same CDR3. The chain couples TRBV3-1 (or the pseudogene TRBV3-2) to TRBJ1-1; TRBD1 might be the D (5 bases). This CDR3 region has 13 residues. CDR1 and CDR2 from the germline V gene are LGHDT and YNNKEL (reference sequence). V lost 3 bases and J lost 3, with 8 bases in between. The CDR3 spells CASSQGEYTEAFF. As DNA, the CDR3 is TGTGCCAGCAGCCAGGGGGAATACACTGAAGCTTTCTTT.

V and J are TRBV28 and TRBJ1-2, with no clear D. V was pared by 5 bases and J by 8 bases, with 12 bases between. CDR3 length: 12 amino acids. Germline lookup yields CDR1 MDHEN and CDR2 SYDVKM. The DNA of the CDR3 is TGTGCCAGCAGTCTCCTCGGATCCGGCTACACCTTC. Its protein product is CASSLLGSGYTF.

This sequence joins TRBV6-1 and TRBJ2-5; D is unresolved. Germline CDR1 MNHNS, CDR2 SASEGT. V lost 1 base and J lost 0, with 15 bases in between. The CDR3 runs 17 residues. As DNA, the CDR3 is TGTGCCAGCAGTGAAGGGCACTCACCCGAGTACCAAGAGACCCAGTACTTC. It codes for CASSEGHSPEYQETQYF.

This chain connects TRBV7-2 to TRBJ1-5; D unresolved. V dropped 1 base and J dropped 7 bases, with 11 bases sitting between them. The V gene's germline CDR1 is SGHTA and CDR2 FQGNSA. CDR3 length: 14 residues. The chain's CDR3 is CASSLDIGNQPQHF. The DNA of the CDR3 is TGTGCCAGCAGCTTAGATATAGGGAACCAGCCCCAGCATTTT.

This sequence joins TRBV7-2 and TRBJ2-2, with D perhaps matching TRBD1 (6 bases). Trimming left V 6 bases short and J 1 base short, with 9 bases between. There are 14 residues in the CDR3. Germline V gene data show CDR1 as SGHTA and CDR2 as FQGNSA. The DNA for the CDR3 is TGTGCCAGCAGGTGGACAGAGAACACCGGGGAGCTGTTTTTT. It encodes CASRWTENTGELFF.

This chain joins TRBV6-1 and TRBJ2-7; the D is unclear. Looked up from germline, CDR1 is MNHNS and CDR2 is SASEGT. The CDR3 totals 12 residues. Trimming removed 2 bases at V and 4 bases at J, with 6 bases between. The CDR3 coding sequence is TGTGCCAGCAGTGAACTGGGATACGAGCAGTACTTC. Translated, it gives CASSELGYEQYF.

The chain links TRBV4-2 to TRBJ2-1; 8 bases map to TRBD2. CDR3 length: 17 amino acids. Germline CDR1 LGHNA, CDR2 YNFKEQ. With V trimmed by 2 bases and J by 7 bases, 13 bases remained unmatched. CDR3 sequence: CASSQITPKASGNEQFF. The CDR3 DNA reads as TGTGCCAGCAGCCAAATTACCCCTAAGGCTAGCGGGAATGAGCAGTTCTTC.

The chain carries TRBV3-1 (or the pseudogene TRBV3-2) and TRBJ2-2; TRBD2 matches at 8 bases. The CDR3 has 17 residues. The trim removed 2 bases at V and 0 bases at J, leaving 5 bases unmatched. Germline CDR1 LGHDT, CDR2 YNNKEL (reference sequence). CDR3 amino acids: CASSQSRLATNTGELFF. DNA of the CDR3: TGTGCCAGCAGCCAATCGAGACTAGCGACGAACACCGGGGAGCTGTTTTTT.

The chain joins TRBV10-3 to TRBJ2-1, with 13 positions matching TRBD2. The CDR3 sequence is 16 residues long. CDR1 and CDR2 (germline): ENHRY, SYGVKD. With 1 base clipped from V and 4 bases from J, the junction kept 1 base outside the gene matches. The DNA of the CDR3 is TGTGCCATCAGTGAGTTGACTAGCGGGGGGTACAATGAGCAGTTCTTC. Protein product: CAISELTSGGYNEQFF.

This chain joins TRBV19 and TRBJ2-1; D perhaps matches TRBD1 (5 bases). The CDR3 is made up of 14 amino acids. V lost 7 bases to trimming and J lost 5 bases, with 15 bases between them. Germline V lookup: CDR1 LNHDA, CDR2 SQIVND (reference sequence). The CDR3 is CASTPTPGHNEQFF. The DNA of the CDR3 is TGTGCCAGTACCCCTACCCCAGGGCACAATGAGCAGTTCTTC.

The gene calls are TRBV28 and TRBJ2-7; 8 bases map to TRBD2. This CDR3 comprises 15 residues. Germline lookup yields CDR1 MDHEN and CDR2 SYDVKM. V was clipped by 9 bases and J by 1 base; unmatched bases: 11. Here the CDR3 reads CASTTAGGKSYEQYF. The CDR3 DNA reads TGTGCCAGTACTACCGCGGGAGGCAAATCCTACGAGCAGTACTTC.

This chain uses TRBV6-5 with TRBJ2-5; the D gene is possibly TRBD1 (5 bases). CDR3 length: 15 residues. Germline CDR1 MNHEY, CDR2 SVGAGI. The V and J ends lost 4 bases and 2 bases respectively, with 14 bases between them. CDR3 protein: CASSSQGPAQETQYF. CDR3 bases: TGTGCCAGCAGTTCCCAGGGCCCGGCACAAGAGACCCAGTACTTC.